This T cell receptor beta chain was documented in a study of cytomegalovirus exposure and HLA in healthy donors. About the research overall: Drawn from HLA-typed donors, 83 million or so unique TCRs were held in an early data release.

The length of the CDR3 is 12 residues. V gave up 4 bases and J gave up 6 bases, with 12 bases separating them. From germline, CDR1 is GTSNPN and CDR2 SVGIG (reference sequence). Whole-study findings and limits: In a later analysis, TCR beta V- and J-gene trimming showed a link to a missense DCLRE1C variant. In a later analysis, parvovirus B19, influenza, CMV and Epstein-Barr virus appeared linked to several top co-occurrence clusters. HLA alleles were associated with some 17,000 TCR beta sequences in a later analysis at 0.05 false discovery rate.

In the case of this clone: The antigen remains unidentified.

The PCR used 60 Vbeta and 13 Jbeta primers. Profiling relied on immunoSEQ multiplex PCR, and the TCRdb table lists in-frame clones only, not all of them. Here the sample spans some 250,000 clones, 70% to 90% being singletons. The J gene is TRBJ1-2, the V gene TRBV30; D unresolved. Sequenced material: PBMCs. The TCR originated in an older woman in good health and CMV-seropositive. CDR3 bases: TGTGCCTGGACCCGAGACGGGGATGGCTACACCTTC. Translated: CAWTRDGDGYTF. The complete variable domain, with remaining parts taken from reference TRBV30 and TRBJ1-2, reads SQTIHQWPATLVQPVGSPLSLECTVEGTSNPNLYWYRQAAGRGLQLLFYSVGIGQISSEVPQNLSASRPQDRQFILSSKKLLLSDSGFYLCAWTRDGDGYTFGSGTRLTVV.